This entry is about one T cell receptor beta chain. Its antigen is still unknown. J gave up 6 bases and V 2 bases, and 10 bases lay outside the gene matches. This CDR3 spans 15 amino acids. Germline lookup yields CDR1 GTSNPN and CDR2 SVGIG (reference sequence). PCR employed 60 Vbeta and 13 Jbeta primers. Data came from immunoSEQ multiplex PCR; TCRdb stores just in-frame clones and leaves some out. The sample holds 110,000 to 150,000 clones. This entry is derived from a study of cytomegalovirus exposure and HLA in healthy donors. Findings and caveats of the study: The study listed 150 to 200 cytomegalovirus-associated TCR beta chains. Previous analysis showed most TCR beta V segments were productive about 87% or about 30% of the time. Apparent HLA restriction characterized most CMV-associated TCR beta chains in a later analysis. In a later analysis, TCR beta V- and J-gene trimming was associated with a missense DCLRE1C variant.

The rearrangement uses TRBV30 and TRBJ2-7, with 10 bases aligning to TRBD1. The receptor's source is a male donor in good health and CMV-seronegative. Sequencing was performed on PBMCs. CDR3 nucleotide sequence: TGTGCCTGGAGTTCTTCCCTTCGGACAGGGGGCGAGCAGTACTTC. Translated: CAWSSSLRTGGEQYF.